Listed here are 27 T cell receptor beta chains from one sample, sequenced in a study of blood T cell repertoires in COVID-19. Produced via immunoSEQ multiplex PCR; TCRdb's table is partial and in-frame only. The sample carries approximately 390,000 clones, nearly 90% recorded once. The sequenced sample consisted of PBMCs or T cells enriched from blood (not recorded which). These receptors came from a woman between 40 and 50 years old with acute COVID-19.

This CDR3 reads CASGLGQGVAYNEQFF. CDR3 sequence (DNA): TGTGCTAGTGGTTTGGGACAGGGGGTGGCATACAATGAGCAGTTCTTC. This chain connects TRBV12-5 to TRBJ2-1, with 9 nucleotides matching TRBD1. CDR3 size: 16 residues. Germline V gene lookup returns CDR1 LGHNT and CDR2 FRNRAP. V shed 1 base, J shed 4 bases, and the junction held 5 bases outside the gene matches. Looking up the rest from reference TRBV12-5 and TRBJ2-1 gives the full variable domain: DARVTQTPRHKVTEMGQEVTMRCQPILGHNTVFWYRQTMMQGLELLAYFRNRAPLDDSGMPKDRFSAEMPDATLATLKIQPSEPRDSAVYFCASGLGQGVAYNEQFFGPGTRLTVL.

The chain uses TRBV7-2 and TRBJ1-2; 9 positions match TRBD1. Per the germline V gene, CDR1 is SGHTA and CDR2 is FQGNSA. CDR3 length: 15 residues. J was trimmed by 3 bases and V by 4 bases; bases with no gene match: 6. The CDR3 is CASSSRTGVDYGYTF. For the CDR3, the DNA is TGTGCCAGCAGCTCGCGGACAGGGGTAGACTATGGCTACACCTTC.

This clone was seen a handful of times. The CDR3 sequence: CASSLGGQGNSYNSPLHF. CDR3 in DNA: TGTGCCAGCAGCCTAGGGGGCCAGGGAAACTCCTATAATTCACCCCTCCACTTT. The V gene is TRBV3-1 (or the pseudogene TRBV3-2), the J gene TRBJ1-6, with 7 bases identical to TRBD1. Germline CDR1 is LGHDT and CDR2 is YNNKEL (reference sequence). The CDR3 totals 18 residues. V lost 4 bases and J lost 0; bases outside the gene matches: 9.

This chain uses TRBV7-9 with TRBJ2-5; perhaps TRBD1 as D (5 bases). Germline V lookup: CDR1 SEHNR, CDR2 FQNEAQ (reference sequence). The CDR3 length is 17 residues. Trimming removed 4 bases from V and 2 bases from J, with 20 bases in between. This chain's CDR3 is CASSYRYPVVTQETQYF. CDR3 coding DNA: TGTGCCAGCAGCTACAGGTACCCGGTCGTAACTCAAGAGACCCAGTACTTC.

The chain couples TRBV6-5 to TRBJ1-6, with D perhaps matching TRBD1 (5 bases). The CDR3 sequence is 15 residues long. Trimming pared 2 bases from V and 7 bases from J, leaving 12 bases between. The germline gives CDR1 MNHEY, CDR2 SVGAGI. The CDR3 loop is CASSYVRVRNSPLHF. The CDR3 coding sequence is TGTGCCAGCAGTTACGTCAGGGTGAGAAATTCACCCCTCCACTTT.

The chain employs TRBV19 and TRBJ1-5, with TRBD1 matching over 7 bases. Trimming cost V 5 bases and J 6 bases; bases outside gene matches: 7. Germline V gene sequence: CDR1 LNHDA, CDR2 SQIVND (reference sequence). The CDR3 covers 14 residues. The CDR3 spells CASSPYRGGQPQHF. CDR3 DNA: TGTGCCAGTAGTCCATACAGGGGAGGTCAGCCCCAGCATTTT.

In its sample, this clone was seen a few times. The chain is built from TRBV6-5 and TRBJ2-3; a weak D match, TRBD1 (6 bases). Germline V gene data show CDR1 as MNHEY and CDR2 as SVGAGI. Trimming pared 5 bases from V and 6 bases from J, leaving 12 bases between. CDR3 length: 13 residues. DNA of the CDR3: TGTGCCAGCAGTAACAGGGTTTCGGATACGCAGTATTTT. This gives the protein CASSNRVSDTQYF.

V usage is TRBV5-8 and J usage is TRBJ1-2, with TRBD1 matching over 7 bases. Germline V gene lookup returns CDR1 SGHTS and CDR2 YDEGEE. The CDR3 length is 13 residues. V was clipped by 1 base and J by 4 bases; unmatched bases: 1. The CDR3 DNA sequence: TGTGCCAGCAGCTTGCGACAGGGCTATGGCTACACCTTC. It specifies CASSLRQGYGYTF.

For the CDR3, the DNA is TGTGCCAGCAGCCAAGAAACTCCCAGGGCAAATTCCTATGGCTACACCTTC. Its protein product is CASSQETPRANSYGYTF. This chain links TRBV3-1 (or the pseudogene TRBV3-2) with TRBJ1-2, with D maybe TRBD1 (5 bases). CDR1 and CDR2 from the germline V gene are LGHDT and YNNKEL (reference sequence). This CDR3 is built from 17 residues. The V and J ends lost 0 bases and 4 bases respectively, with 18 bases between them.

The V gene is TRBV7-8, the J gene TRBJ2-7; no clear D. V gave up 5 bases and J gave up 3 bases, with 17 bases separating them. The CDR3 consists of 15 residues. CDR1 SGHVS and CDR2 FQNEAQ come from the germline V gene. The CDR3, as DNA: TGTGCCAGCAGCCAAGGCTCAGGATCCTACTACGAGCAGTACTTC. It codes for CASSQGSGSYYEQYF.

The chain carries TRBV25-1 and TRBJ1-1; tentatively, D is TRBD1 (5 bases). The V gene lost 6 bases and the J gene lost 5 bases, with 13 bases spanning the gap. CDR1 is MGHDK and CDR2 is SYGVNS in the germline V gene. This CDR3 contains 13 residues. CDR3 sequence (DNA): TGTGCCAGCAGCCCCTTAGCAGGGACTGAAGCTTTCTTT. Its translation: CASSPLAGTEAFF.

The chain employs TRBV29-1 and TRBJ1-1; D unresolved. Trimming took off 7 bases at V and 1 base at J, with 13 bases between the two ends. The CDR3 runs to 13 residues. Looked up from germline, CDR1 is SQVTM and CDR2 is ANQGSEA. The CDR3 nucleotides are TGCAGCGGTAGGAAGGAGACGAACACTGAAGCTTTCTTT. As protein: CSGRKETNTEAFF.

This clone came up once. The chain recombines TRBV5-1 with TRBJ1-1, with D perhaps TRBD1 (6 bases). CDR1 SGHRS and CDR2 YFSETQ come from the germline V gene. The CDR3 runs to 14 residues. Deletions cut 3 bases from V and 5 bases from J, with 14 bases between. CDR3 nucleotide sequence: TGCGCCAGCAGCTCTAGGACAGAGAAAACTGAAGCTTTCTTT. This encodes CASSSRTEKTEAFF.

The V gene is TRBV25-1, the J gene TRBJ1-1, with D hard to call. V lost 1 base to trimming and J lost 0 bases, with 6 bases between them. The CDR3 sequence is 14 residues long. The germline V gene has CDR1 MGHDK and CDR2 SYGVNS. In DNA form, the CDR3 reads TGTGCCAGCAGTGAATTAGGAGTGAACACTGAAGCTTTCTTT. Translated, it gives CASSELGVNTEAFF.

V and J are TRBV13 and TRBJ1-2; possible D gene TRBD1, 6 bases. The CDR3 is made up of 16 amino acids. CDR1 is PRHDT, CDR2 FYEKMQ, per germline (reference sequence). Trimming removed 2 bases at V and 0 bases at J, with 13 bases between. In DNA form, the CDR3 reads TGTGCCAGCAGCTTAAGTCAGGACAGACCTAACTATGGCTACACCTTC. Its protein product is CASSLSQDRPNYGYTF.

The chain's CDR3 is CASSRWAGSREPNTEAFF. The CDR3 nucleotides are TGTGCCAGCAGTAGATGGGCAGGCTCAAGGGAGCCGAACACTGAAGCTTTCTTT. This chain links TRBV27 with TRBJ1-1; D is unclear. The germline gives CDR1 MNHEY, CDR2 SMNVEV (reference sequence). V lost 5 bases and J lost 1, with 23 bases in between. The CDR3 spans 18 residues.

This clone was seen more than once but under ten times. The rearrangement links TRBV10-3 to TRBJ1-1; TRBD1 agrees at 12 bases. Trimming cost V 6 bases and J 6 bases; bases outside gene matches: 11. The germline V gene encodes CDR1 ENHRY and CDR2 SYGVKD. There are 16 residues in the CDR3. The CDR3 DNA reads TGTGCCATCAGCGGACGGGGGGGACAGGGGGCTTCTGAAGCTTTCTTT. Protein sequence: CAISGRGGQGASEAFF.

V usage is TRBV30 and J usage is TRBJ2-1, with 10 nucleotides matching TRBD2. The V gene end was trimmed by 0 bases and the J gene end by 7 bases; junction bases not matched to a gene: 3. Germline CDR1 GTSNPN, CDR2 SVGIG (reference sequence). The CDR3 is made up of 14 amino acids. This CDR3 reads CAWSVLAGWNEQFF. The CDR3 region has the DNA TGTGCCTGGAGTGTACTAGCGGGGTGGAATGAGCAGTTCTTC. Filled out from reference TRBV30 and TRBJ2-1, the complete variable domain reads SQTIHQWPATLVQPVGSPLSLECTVEGTSNPNLYWYRQAAGRGLQLLFYSVGIGQISSEVPQNLSASRPQDRQFILSSKKLLLSDSGFYLCAWSVLAGWNEQFFGPGTRLTVL.

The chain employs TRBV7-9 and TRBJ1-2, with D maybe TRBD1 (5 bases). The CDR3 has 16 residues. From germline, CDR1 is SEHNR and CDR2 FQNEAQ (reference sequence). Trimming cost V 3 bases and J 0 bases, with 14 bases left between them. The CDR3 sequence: CASSFPPQETNYGYTF. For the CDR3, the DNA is TGTGCCAGCAGCTTCCCTCCACAGGAGACTAACTATGGCTACACCTTC. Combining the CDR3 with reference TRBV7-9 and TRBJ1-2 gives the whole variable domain DTGVSQNPRHKITKRGQNVTFRCDPISEHNRLYWYRQTLGQGPEFLTYFQNEAQLEKSRLLSDRFSAERPKGSFSTLEIQRTEQGDSAMYLCASSFPPQETNYGYTFGSGTRLTVV.

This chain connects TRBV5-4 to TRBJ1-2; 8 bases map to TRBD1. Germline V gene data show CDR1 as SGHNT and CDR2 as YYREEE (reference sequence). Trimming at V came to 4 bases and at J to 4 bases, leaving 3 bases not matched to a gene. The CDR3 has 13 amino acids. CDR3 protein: CASSPDRAYGYTF. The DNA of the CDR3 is TGTGCCAGCAGCCCGGACAGGGCCTATGGCTACACCTTC.

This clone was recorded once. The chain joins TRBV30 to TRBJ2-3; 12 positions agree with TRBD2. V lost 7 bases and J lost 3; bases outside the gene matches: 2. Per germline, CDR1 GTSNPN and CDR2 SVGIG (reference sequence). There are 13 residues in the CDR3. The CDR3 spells CASSGGGTDTQYF. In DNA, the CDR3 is TGTGCCTCTAGCGGGGGGGGGACAGATACGCAGTATTTT.

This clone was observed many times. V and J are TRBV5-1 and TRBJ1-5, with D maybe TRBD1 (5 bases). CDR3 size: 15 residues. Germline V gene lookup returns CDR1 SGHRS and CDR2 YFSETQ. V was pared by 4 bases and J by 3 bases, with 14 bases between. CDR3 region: CASSRTGGNNQPQHF. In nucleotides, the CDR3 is TGCGCCAGCAGCCGTACGGGGGGAAACAATCAGCCCCAGCATTTT.

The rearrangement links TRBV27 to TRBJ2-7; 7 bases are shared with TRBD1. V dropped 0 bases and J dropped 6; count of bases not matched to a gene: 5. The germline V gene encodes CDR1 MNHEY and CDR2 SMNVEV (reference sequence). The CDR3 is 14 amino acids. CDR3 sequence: CASSLSGGASEQYF. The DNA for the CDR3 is TGTGCCAGCAGTTTATCAGGGGGCGCTTCCGAGCAGTACTTC.

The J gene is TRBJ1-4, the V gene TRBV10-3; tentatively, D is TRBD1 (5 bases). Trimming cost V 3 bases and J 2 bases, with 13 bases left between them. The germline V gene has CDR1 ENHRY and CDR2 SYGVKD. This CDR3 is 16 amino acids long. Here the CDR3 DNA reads TGTGCCATCAGTGATTCTGGGGCGGGGACTAATGAAAAACTGTTTTTT. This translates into CAISDSGAGTNEKLFF.

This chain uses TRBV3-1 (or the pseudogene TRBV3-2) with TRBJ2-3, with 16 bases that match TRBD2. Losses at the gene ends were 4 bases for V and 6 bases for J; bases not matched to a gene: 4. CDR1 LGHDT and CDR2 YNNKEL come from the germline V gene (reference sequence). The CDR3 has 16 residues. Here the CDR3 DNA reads TGTGCCAGCAGCCCCGGGACTAGCGGGGGGGCGGATACGCAGTATTTT. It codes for CASSPGTSGGADTQYF.

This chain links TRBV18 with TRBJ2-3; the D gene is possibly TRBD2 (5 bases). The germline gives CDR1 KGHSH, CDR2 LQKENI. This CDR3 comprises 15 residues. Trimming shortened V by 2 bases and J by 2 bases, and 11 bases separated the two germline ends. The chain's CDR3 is CASSPERQYTDTQYF. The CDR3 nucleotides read TGTGCCAGCTCACCAGAGCGGCAGTACACAGATACGCAGTATTTT.

Written as DNA, the CDR3 is TGTGCCAGCAGCCAAGAAAAAGAGCGGGGTCCCGCAGATACGCAGTATTTT. Its translation: CASSQEKERGPADTQYF. The chain is built from TRBV3-1 (or the pseudogene TRBV3-2) and TRBJ2-3; 7 bases line up with TRBD2. Germline CDR1 LGHDT, CDR2 YNNKEL (reference sequence). The CDR3 totals 17 residues. J gave up 4 bases and V 0 bases, and 10 bases lay outside the gene matches.